This is a list of T cell receptor beta chains from one sample in a study of blood T cell repertoires in COVID-19. Only in-frame clones appear in the TCRdb table, and some are missing; sequencing was by immunoSEQ multiplex PCR. The sample carries 400,000 to 450,000 clones, 88% recorded once. Sample: peripheral blood. All receptors come from a woman aged 45-65 years with COVID-19, enrolled during active disease. CDR3s include the opening cysteine and the closing phenylalanine or tryptophan. The D gene is left open where the match is weak. Where a row states a size, it is once, few, many or the class of an expanded clone; other rows omit it.

v_gene	d_gene	abundance	j_gene	CDR3aa	CDR3nt
TRBV5-1	TRBD1	NA	TRBJ1-2	CASSLPGQKNYGYTF	TGCGCCAGCAGCCTTCCGGGACAGAAAAACTATGGCTACACCTTC
TRBV30	NA	NA	TRBJ1-4	CAWNHGEKLFF	TGTGCCTGGAATCACGGTGAAAAACTGTTTTTT
TRBV7-6	TRBD1	NA	TRBJ1-1	CASSLGGGYTEAFF	TGTGCCAGCAGCTTAGGAGGGGGCTACACTGAAGCTTTCTTT
TRBV18	TRBD2	once	TRBJ2-1	CASSPRGDKRYNEQFF	TGTGCCAGCTCACCGCGGGGGGACAAACGTTACAATGAGCAGTTCTTC
TRBV20-1	NA	NA	TRBJ1-2	CSASILDIGGYTF	TGCAGTGCTAGTATCTTAGACATTGGCGGCTACACCTTC
TRBV29-1	NA	NA	TRBJ2-7	CSVVGGEQYF	TGCAGCGTTGTAGGAGGAGAGCAGTACTTC
TRBV6-5	NA	NA	TRBJ2-7	CASSPGGSTYEQYF	TGTGCCAGCAGTCCCGGCGGCAGCACCTACGAGCAGTACTTC
TRBV6-6	NA	NA	TRBJ1-5	CASSGGALNQPQHF	TGTGCCAGTTCCGGGGGGGCGCTCAATCAGCCCCAGCATTTT
TRBV6-5	TRBD1	NA	TRBJ1-6	CASSTTGSPSPLHF	TGTGCCAGCAGTACGACAGGGTCGCCTTCACCCCTCCACTTT
TRBV27	NA	NA	TRBJ1-3	CASSLRAGSGNTIYF	TGTGCCAGCAGCCTCCGGGCGGGGTCAGGAAACACCATATATTTT
TRBV5-1	NA	few	TRBJ2-2	CASSSQGNRELFF	TGCGCCAGCAGCTCTCAGGGGAACAGGGAGCTGTTTTTT
TRBV5-1	TRBD1	few	TRBJ2-1	CASSLREGAGIEQFF	TGCGCCAGCAGCTTGAGAGAGGGGGCAGGAATTGAGCAGTTCTTC
TRBV4-1	TRBD1	NA	TRBJ2-7	CASSPLGQVGYEQYF	TGCGCCAGCAGCCCCCTGGGACAGGTGGGCTACGAGCAGTACTTC
TRBV29-1	TRBD1	NA	TRBJ2-3	CSVLLQGARTDTQYF	TGCAGCGTCCTATTACAGGGGGCGCGTACAGATACGCAGTATTTT
TRBV5-1	TRBD2	NA	TRBJ2-2	CASSLGGGNTGELFF	TGCGCCAGCAGCCTGGGCGGGGGTAACACCGGGGAGCTGTTTTTT
TRBV7-9	NA	NA	TRBJ2-7	CASSPTGYEQYF	TGTGCCAGCAGCCCAACAGGGTACGAGCAGTACTTC
TRBV6-1	NA	once	TRBJ1-2	CASSEFGSGTF	NA
TRBV6-5	TRBD2	NA	TRBJ2-7	CASMAGGHEQYF	TGTGCCAGCATGGCGGGGGGGCACGAGCAGTACTTC
TRBV20-1	NA	NA	TRBJ2-7	CSARGAYEQYF	TGCAGTGCTAGAGGCGCCTACGAGCAGTACTTC
TRBV3-1/TRBV3-2	NA	NA	TRBJ1-1	CASHLPGGENTEAFF	TGTGCCAGCCACCTCCCGGGAGGAGAGAACACTGAAGCTTTCTTT
TRBV3-1/TRBV3-2	TRBD2	once	TRBJ2-5	CASSQERGGLETQYF	TGTGCCAGCAGCCAAGAGCGGGGGGGCCTCGAGACCCAGTACTTC
TRBV5-1	TRBD1	NA	TRBJ2-1	CASSSGQPNEQFF	TGCGCCAGCAGCTCGGGACAGCCGAATGAGCAGTTCTTC
TRBV5-1	TRBD2	NA	TRBJ2-1	CASRARGGASNEQFF	TGCGCCAGCAGGGCGCGCGGGGGGGCCTCCAATGAGCAGTTCTTC
TRBV19	NA	NA	TRBJ2-1	CASSLAPSYNEQFF	TGTGCCAGTAGTCTAGCCCCTAGCTACAATGAGCAGTTCTTC
TRBV5-4	NA	NA	TRBJ1-2	CASTISGFNYGYTF	TGTGCCAGCACCATCTCAGGGTTCAACTATGGCTACACCTTC
TRBV21-1	NA	NA	TRBJ1-6	CASSLQGAYSPLHF	TGTGCCAGCAGCCTACAGGGGGCGTATTCACCCCTCCACTTT
TRBV24-1	TRBD1	NA	TRBJ1-5	CATSDSGQGVYSAQHF	TGTGCCACCAGTGATTCGGGACAGGGAGTATATTCGGCCCAGCATTTT
TRBV27	NA	NA	TRBJ2-3	CASSFAGPGGPQYF	TGTGCCAGCAGCTTTGCCGGGCCGGGGGGCCCGCAGTATTTT
TRBV5-1	TRBD1	NA	TRBJ2-4	CASSNGTATNIQYF	TGCGCCAGCAGCAACGGGACAGCTACGAACATTCAGTACTTC
TRBV12-3/TRBV12-4	NA	NA	TRBJ1-1	CASSLGWNTEAFF	TGTGCCAGCAGTTTGGGCTGGAACACTGAAGCTTTCTTT
TRBV25-1	NA	NA	TRBJ2-1	CASSEGSSYNEQFF	TGTGCCAGCAGTGAGGGGAGCTCCTACAATGAGCAGTTCTTC
TRBV19	NA	NA	TRBJ1-6	CASRKARGIRGGNSPLHF	TGTGCCAGTAGGAAGGCAAGGGGTATAAGGGGTGGCAATTCACCCCTCCACTTT
TRBV29-1	TRBD1	NA	TRBJ1-2	CSVGGGQGGYGYTF	TGCAGCGTTGGGGGGGGACAGGGAGGCTATGGCTACACCTTC
TRBV6-5	TRBD2	NA	TRBJ2-1	CASSLTGGAPNEQFF	TGTGCCAGCAGTCTGACCGGGGGGGCCCCCAATGAGCAGTTCTTC
TRBV5-3	TRBD1	NA	TRBJ1-1	CARVEQGHTEAFF	TGTGCCAGAGTTGAACAGGGGCACACTGAAGCTTTCTTT
TRBV19	NA	NA	TRBJ2-7	CASSIASFGDLYEQYF	TGTGCCAGTAGTATAGCTTCCTTCGGGGATCTCTACGAGCAGTACTTC
TRBV6-6	TRBD1	NA	TRBJ1-2	CASSKAGGASNGYTF	TGTGCCAGCAGTAAGGCAGGGGGCGCGTCGAATGGCTACACCTTC
TRBV27	TRBD1	NA	TRBJ1-6	CASSDRGLDSPLHF	TGTGCCAGCAGTGACAGGGGGCTGGATTCACCCCTCCACTTT
TRBV19	NA	NA	TRBJ1-1	CASTTGINTEAFF	TGTGCCAGTACCACAGGGATTAACACTGAAGCTTTCTTT
TRBV5-1	NA	NA	TRBJ2-7	CASSPLDSRYEQYF	TGCGCCAGCAGCCCTCTCGACAGCCGTTACGAGCAGTACTTC
TRBV18	NA	NA	TRBJ2-7	CASSQSNDRGGEQYF	TGTGCCAGCTCACAGTCCAACGATCGGGGTGGCGAGCAGTACTTC